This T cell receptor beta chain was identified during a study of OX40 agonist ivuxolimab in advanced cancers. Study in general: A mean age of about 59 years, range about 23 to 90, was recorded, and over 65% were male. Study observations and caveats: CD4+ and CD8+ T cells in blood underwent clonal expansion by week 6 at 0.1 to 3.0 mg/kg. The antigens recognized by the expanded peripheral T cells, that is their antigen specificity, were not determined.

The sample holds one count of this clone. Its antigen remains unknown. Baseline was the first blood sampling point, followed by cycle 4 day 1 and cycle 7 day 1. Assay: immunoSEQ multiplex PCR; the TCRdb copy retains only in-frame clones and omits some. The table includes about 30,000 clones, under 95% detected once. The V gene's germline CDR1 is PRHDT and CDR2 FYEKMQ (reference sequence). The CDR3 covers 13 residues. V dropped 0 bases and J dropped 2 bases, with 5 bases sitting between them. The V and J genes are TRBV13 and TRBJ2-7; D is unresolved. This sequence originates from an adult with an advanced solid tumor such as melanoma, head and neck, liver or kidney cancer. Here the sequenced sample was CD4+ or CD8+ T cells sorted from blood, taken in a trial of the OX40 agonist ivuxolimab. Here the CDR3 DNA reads TGTGCCAGCAGCTTAGGCAAGGCCTACGAGCAGTACTTC. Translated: CASSLGKAYEQYF.